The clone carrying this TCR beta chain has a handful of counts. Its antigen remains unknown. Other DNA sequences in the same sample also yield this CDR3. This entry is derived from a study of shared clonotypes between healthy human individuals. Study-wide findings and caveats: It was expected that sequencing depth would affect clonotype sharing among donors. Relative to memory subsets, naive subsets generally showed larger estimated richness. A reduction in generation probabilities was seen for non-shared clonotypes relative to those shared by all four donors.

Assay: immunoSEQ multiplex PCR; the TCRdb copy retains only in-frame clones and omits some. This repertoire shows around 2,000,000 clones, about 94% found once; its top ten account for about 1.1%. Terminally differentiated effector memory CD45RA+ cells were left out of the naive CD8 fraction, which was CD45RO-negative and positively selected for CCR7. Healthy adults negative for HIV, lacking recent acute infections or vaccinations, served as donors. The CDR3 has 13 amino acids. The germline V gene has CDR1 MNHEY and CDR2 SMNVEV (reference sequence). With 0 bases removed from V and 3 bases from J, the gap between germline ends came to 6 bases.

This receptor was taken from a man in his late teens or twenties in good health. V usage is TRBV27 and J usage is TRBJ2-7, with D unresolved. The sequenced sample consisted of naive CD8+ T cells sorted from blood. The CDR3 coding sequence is TGTGCCAGCAGTTTATCGCACAGCTACGAGCAGTACTTC. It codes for CASSLSHSYEQYF.